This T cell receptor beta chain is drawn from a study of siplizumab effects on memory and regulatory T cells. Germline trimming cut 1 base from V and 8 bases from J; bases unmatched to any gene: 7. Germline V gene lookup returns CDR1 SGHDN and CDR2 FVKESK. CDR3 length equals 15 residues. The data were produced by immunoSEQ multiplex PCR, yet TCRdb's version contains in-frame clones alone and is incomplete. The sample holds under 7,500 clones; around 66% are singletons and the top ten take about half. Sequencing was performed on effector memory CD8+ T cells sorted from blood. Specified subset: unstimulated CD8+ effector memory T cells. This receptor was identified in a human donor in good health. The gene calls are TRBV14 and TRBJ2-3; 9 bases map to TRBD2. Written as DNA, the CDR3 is TGTGCCAGCAGCCAAGCCCGCGGGAGGGAAGTTACGCAGTATTTT. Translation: CASSQARGREVTQYF.